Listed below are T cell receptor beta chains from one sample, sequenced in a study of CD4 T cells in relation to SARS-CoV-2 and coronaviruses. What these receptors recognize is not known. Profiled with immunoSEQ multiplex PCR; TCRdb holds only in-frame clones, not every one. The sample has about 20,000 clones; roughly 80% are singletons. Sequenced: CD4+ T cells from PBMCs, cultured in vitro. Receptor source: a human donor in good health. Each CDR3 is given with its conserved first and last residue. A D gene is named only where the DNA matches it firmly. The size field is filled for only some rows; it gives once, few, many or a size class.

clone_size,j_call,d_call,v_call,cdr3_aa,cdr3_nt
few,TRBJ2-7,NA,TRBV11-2,CASSLFEGGEQYF,TGTGCCAGCAGCTTGTTCGAGGGGGGCGAGCAGTACTTC
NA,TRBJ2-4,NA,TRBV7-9,CASSPEIAKNIQYF,TGTGCCAGCAGCCCTGAAATAGCCAAAAACATTCAGTACTTC
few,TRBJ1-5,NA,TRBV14,CASSLGPGQPQHF,TGTGCCAGCAGCCTAGGGCCCGGACAGCCCCAGCATTTT
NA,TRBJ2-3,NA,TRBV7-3,CASSLGFSDTQYF,TGTGCCAGCAGCTTAGGGTTCTCTGATACGCAGTATTTT
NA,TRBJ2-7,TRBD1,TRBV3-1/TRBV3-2,CASSQDQRQGYEQYF,TGTGCCAGCAGCCAAGATCAGAGACAGGGCTACGAGCAGTACTTC
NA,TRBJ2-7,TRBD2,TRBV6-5,CASSRTSGISYEQYF,TGTGCCAGCAGCAGGACTAGCGGAATATCCTACGAGCAGTACTTC
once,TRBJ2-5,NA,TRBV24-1,CATSDSTLEETQYF,TGTGCCACCAGTGATTCGACATTGGAGGAGACCCAGTACTTC
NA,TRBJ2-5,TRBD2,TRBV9,CASSVGSWGGRETRETQYF,TGTGCCAGCAGCGTAGGTTCATGGGGCGGGAGGGAGACGCGGGAGACCCAGTACTTC
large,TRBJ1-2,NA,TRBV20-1,CSAADNYGYTF,TGCAGTGCTGCAGACAATTATGGCTACACCTTC
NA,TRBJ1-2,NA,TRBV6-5,CASSSPDGDYGYTF,TGTGCCAGCAGTTCGCCGGATGGGGACTATGGCTACACCTTC
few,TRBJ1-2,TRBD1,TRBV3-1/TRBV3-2,CASTRGQGGGYTF,TGTGCCAGCACCCGGGGACAGGGTGGTGGCTACACCTTC
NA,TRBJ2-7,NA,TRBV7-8,CASRPPGTPTYEQYF,TGTGCCAGCAGACCTCCCGGGACCCCAACCTACGAGCAGTACTTC
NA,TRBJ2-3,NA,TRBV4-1,CASSLRGGDTQYF,TGCGCCAGCAGCCTGAGAGGGGGAGATACGCAGTATTTT
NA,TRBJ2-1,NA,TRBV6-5,CASDPGRYYNEQFF,TGTGCCAGCGATCCGGGACGGTACTACAATGAGCAGTTCTTC
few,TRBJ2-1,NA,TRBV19,CASSIVPGELNEQFF,TGTGCCAGTAGTATCGTGCCGGGAGAGCTTAATGAGCAGTTCTTC
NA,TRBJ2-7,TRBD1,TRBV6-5,CASSYSGQDFYEQYF,TGTGCCAGCAGTTATTCGGGACAGGATTTCTACGAGCAGTACTTC
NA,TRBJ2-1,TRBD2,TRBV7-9,CASSFEYPGLAENEQFF,TGTGCCAGCAGCTTTGAGTACCCGGGACTAGCGGAAAATGAGCAGTTCTTC
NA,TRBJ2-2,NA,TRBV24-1,CATSQGPDGELFF,TGTGCCACCAGTCAAGGGCCGGACGGGGAGCTGTTTTTT
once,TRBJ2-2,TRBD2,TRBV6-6,CASTQTSGITGELFF,TGTGCCAGCACCCAGACTAGCGGGATTACCGGGGAGCTGTTTTTT
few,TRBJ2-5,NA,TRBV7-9,CASSPGTKETQYF,TGTGCCAGCAGCCCGGGGACCAAAGAGACCCAGTACTTC
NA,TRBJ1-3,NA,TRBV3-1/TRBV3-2,CASSQDQGYPGNTIYF,TGTGCCAGCAGCCAAGATCAGGGATATCCTGGAAACACCATATATTTT
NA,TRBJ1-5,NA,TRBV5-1,CASSLSAEDNQPQHF,TGCGCCAGCAGCTTGTCGGCAGAAGACAATCAGCCCCAGCATTTT
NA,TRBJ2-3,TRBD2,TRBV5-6,CASSSAGGGTDTQYF,TGTGCCAGCAGTTCGGCGGGAGGTGGCACAGATACGCAGTATTTT
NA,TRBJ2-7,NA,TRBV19,CASSIVGRHTYEQYF,TGTGCCAGTAGTATAGTCGGGAGACATACCTACGAGCAGTACTTC
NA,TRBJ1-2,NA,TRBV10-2,CASSVRGGERGYTF,TGCGCCAGCAGTGTCCGTGGGGGGGAGAGAGGCTACACCTTC
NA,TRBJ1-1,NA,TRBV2,CASTKGENTEAFF,TGTGCCAGCACCAAAGGGGAAAACACTGAAGCTTTCTTT
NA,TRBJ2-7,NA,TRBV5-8,CASSLGMTWNEQYF,TGTGCCAGCAGCTTGGGTATGACCTGGAACGAGCAGTACTTC
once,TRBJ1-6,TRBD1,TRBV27,CASSFLLGTDFNSPLHF,TGTGCCAGCAGTTTTCTTCTAGGGACAGATTTTAATTCACCCCTCCACTTT
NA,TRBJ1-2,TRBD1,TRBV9,CASSVSRQGCYGYTF,TGTGCCAGCAGCGTATCCAGACAGGGGTGCTATGGCTACACCTTC
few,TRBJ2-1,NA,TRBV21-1,CASSAWTSAKYNEQFF,TGTGCCAGCAGCGCCTGGACTAGCGCTAAATACAATGAGCAGTTCTTC
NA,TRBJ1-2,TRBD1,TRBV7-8,CASSSRTGGDGYTF,TGTGCCAGCAGCTCGCGGACAGGGGGAGATGGCTACACCTTC
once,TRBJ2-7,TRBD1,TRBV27,CASANRGFTYEQYF,TGTGCCAGCGCCAACAGGGGGTTCACCTACGAGCAGTACTTC
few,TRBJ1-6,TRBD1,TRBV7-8,CASSPGQGNSPLHF,TGTGCCAGCAGCCCGGGACAGGGGAATTCACCCCTCCACTTT
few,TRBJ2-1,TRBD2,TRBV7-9,CASSPSMGGRASYNEQFF,TGTGCCAGCAGCCCGTCTATGGGCGGGAGGGCCTCCTACAATGAGCAGTTCTTC
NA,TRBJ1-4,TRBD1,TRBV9,CASSIGTAEQKLFF,TGTGCCAGCAGCATCGGGACAGCTGAGCAAAAACTGTTTTTT
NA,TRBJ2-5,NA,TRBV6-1,CASSEGSGETQYF,TGTGCCAGCAGTGAAGGGTCAGGTGAGACCCAGTACTTC
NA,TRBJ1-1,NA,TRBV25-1,CASSEFNREAFF,TGTGCCAGCAGTGAATTCAACAGAGAAGCTTTCTTT
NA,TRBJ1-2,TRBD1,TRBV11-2,CASSLLQGGLGGYTF,TGTGCCAGCAGCCTCCTTCAGGGGGGGCTAGGTGGCTACACCTTC
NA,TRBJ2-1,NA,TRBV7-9,CASSMWSGSYNEQFF,TGTGCCAGCAGCATGTGGTCAGGCAGCTACAATGAGCAGTTCTTC
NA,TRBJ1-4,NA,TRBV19,CASRAGHSDEKLFF,TGTGCCAGTAGAGCGGGACATTCGGATGAAAAACTGTTTTTT
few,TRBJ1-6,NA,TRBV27,CASSLTDYNSPLHF,TGTGCCAGCAGTTTAACAGATTATAATTCACCCCTCCACTTT
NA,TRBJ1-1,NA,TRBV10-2,CASTSTTEAFF,TGCGCCAGCACTTCGACCACTGAAGCTTTCTTT
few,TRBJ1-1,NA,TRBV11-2,CASSLPLFTEAFF,TGTGCCAGCAGCTTACCGTTGTTTACTGAAGCTTTCTTT
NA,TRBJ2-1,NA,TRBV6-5,CASSSSSSYNEQFF,TGTGCCAGCAGCTCATCGAGCTCCTACAATGAGCAGTTCTTC
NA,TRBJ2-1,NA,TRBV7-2,CASSLLRTNNEQFF,TGTGCCAGCAGCTTACTTCGGACTAACAATGAGCAGTTCTTC